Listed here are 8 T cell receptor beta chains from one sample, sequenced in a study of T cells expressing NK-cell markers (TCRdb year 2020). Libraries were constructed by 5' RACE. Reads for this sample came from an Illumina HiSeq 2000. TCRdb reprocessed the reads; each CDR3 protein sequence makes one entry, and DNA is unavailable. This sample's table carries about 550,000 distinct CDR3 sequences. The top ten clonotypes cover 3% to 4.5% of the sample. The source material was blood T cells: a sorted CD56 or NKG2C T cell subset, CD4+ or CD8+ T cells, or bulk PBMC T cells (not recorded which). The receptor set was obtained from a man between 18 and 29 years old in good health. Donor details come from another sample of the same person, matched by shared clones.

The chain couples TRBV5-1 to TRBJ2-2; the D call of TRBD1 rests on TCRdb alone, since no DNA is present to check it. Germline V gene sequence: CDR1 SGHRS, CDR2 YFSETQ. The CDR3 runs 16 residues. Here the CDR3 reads CASSLSSPGGDGELFF.

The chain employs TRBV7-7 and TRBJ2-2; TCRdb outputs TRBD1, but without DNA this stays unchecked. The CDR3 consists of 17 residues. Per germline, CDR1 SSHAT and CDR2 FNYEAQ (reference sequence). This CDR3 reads CASSLSSRGPNTGELFF.

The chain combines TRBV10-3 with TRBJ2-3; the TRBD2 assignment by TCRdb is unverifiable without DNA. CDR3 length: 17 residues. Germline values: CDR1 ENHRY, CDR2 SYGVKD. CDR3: CAISEPRLAGVPDTQYF.

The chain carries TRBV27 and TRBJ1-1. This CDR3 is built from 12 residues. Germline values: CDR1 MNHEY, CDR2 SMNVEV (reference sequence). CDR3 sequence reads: CASSLGIYEAFF.

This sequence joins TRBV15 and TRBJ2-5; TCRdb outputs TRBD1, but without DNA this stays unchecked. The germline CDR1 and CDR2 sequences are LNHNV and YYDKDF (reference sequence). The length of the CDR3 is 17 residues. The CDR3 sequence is CATSRDTRPTGEETQYF.

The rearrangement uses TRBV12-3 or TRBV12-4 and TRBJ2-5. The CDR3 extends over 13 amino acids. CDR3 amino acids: CASSPSGKKTQYF.

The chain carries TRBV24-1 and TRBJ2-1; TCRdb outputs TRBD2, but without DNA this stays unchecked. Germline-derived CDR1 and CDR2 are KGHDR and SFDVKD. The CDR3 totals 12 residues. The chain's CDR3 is CATGREGDEQFF.

The CDR3 spells CASSLARGTEYNEQFF. The rearrangement uses TRBV5-1 and TRBJ2-1; TCRdb indicates TRBD2, and absent DNA this call remains unverified. The CDR3 totals 16 residues. In germline, CDR1 is SGHRS, CDR2 YFSETQ.